The rows below give T cell receptor beta chains drawn from one sample of a study of T cell responses to AZD1222 COVID-19 vaccine. Generated by immunoSEQ multiplex PCR, the TCRdb table keeps only in-frame clones and is missing some. The repertoire holds tens of thousands of clones, with approximately 80% as singletons. Material: peripheral blood, obtained 28 days after the second AZD1222 dose. Source of these receptors: an adult who received the AZD1222 COVID-19 vaccine. CDR3s include the opening cysteine and the closing phenylalanine or tryptophan.

j_call	v_call	cdr3_aa
TRBJ2-3	TRBV10-3	CAISEGLQLTDTQYF
TRBJ2-3	TRBV6-2/TRBV6-3	CASSPGLAGGAADTQYF
TRBJ1-1	TRBV9	CASSQGANTEAFF
TRBJ1-1	TRBV7-9	CASRPGQVGTEAFF
TRBJ1-5	TRBV19	CASSIRQGVTYSNQPQHF
TRBJ1-2	TRBV5-4	CASSSSGQIYGYTF
TRBJ1-6	TRBV19	CASGQGHNSPLHF
TRBJ2-3	TRBV6-5	CASSYQDRGRDTQYF
TRBJ2-6	TRBV27	CASSFMRGSGANVLTF
TRBJ1-1	TRBV7-2	CASSWDSHNTEAFF
TRBJ1-2	TRBV3-1/TRBV3-2	CASSQGGADGYTF
TRBJ1-1	TRBV27	CASSSGGTEAFF
TRBJ1-2	TRBV5-6	CASSLGVTYTF
TRBJ1-1	TRBV27	CASSPRDRGNTEAFF
TRBJ2-1	TRBV6-6	CASSDSGRAFEQFF
TRBJ2-1	TRBV24-1	CATSRQGGINEQFF
TRBJ2-3	TRBV30	CAWSITDTQYF
TRBJ2-2	TRBV11-2	CASSRGSGGNTGELFF
TRBJ1-1	TRBV19	CASSIVPGKGTEAFF
TRBJ1-2	TRBV6-5	CASSYSRADLGYGYTF
TRBJ2-5	TRBV19	CASSMPGRGLVTQYF
TRBJ1-4	TRBV6-6	CASSYPQGPANEKLFF